These T cell receptor beta chains were read from a single sample in a study of blood T cells in healthy people across ages. One entry per CDR3 protein results from TCRdb running MiXCR on the 5' RACE reads. This table has about 760,000 distinct CDR3 sequences, around 25% appearing once. These data are also associated with another study on T cells of mothers and their children.

The sample consisted of blood. The source of these receptors is a boy younger than 18 in good health. Both conserved end residues are part of each CDR3. A D gene is named only where the DNA matches it firmly. Clone size appears in some rows only: once, few, many, or a class for an expanded clone.

clone size	V gene	D gene	J gene	CDR3 length	CDR3 DNA	CDR3 protein
.	TRBV18	TRBD1	TRBJ2-1	14	TGTGCCAGCTCACCACGGGACAGGGACAATGAGCAGTTCTTC	CASSPRDRDNEQFF
few	TRBV29-1	.	TRBJ2-3	15	TGCAGCGCCGCTTCAGGAACAGCTAGCACAGATACGCAGTATTTT	CSAASGTASTDTQYF
many	TRBV15	.	TRBJ1-4	15	TGTGCCACCAGCAGAGATGCCACAACTAATGAAAAACTGTTTTTT	CATSRDATTNEKLFF
.	TRBV24-1	.	TRBJ1-5	15	TGTGCCACCAGTGACCGATGGACGGCCCGCGGGCCCCAGCATTTT	CATSDRWTARGPQHF
few	TRBV4-2	.	TRBJ2-2	18	TGTGCCAGCAGCCAGGCCGGTAGTTGGAATGCTTTCACCGGGGAGCTGTTTTTT	CASSQAGSWNAFTGELFF
.	TRBV5-1	.	TRBJ1-2	13	TGCGCCAGCAGCTTGTGGTTGGACTATGGCTACACCTTC	CASSLWLDYGYTF
.	TRBV27	.	TRBJ2-7	14	TGTGCCAGCAGTTTTTTCGGACAGGAGGGCGAGCAGTACTTC	CASSFFGQEGEQYF
few	TRBV3-1	TRBD2	TRBJ2-1	16	TGTGCCAGCAGTTCTTTTAGCGGGGGTGGCGGCAATGAGCAGTTCTTC	CASSSFSGGGGNEQFF
few	TRBV7-2	.	TRBJ1-6	16	TGTGCCAGCAGCATACCTCAGAGCTCCTATAATTCACCCCTCCACTTT	CASSIPQSSYNSPLHF
.	TRBV6-4	.	TRBJ2-5	12	TGTGCCAACAGTGATCACAGGGAGACCCAGTACTTC	CANSDHRETQYF